This T cell receptor (beta chain) derives from a study of cytomegalovirus exposure and HLA in healthy donors (dated by TCRdb to between 2016 and 2019). For the wider study: An earlier analysis of approximately 600 of the donors reported about 290 Gb of sequence data and 117 million unique TCR beta sequences from 190 million or so T cells. In a later analysis, previously published TCR beta repertoires from about 640 donors were re-analyzed and high-resolution HLA genotyping was added so that TCR occurrence patterns could be studied. HLA typing included class I and class II loci at four-digit resolution. The number of donors typed differed by locus, with about 629-630 for A, B, C, DRB1 and DQB1, roughly 520 for DQA1, 600 to 610 for DPA1, and about 450 for DPB1. High-throughput TCR immunosequencing, statistical association of individual TCRs with disease status, and machine learning were combined to predict cytomegalovirus infection status. A later genetic analysis used genome-wide SNP genotypes for about 60% of the roughly 700 donors, treating that subset as a discovery cohort. Donor age, sex, ethnicity and CMV serostatus were collected together with the repertoire data. To decide whether each TCR beta V gene segment behaved as functional or pseudogenic, an earlier analysis of approximately 590 of the donors relied on high-throughput TCR beta sequencing. The genetic ancestry cluster associated with self-reported Caucasian donors included over 65% of the roughly 400 genotyped donors. Approximately 300 gigabases of sequencing data and approximately 91 million unique TCR sequences made up an early release that covered nearly 650 HLA-typed donors. Across under 500 genotyped donors of the cohort, an average of approximately 240,000 unique TCR beta nucleotide sequences per donor were sequenced, and 15% to 20% of those sequences were non-productive. Besides the first cohort of 550 to 750 subjects, a separate validation cohort made up of 95 to 150 different subjects was used. The study aimed to test whether cataloging public T cell receptors could reveal signatures of past pathogen exposure. Because of strong linkage in the cohort, five DR-DQ haplotypes were treated as single units for association and clustering. The T cell repertoires of some 700 subjects were profiled by immunosequencing and related to cytomegalovirus serostatus. The later analysis used no new phenotypic data to find candidate immune exposures, relying instead on TCR beta sequences and their occurrence across donors. All discovery cohort repertoires had been generated using a single sequencing platform. Findings and caveats that apply to the study as a whole: A later analysis found that TCR association rates varied across HLA loci, with DRB1 alleles showing the most associated TCRs and HLA-C alleles the fewest. At a false discovery rate of 0.05, a later analysis linked fewer than 20,000 TCR beta sequences to specific HLA alleles. Across donors, most TCR sequences were observed very rarely, whereas some public TCRs were present in many individuals. Some IMGT-functional V segments, including TRBV6-2 and TRBV6-3, could not be distinguished by the 87-base-pair reads and were therefore excluded. Presence/absence analyses assumed roughly uniform sequencing depth across donors, an assumption that may not hold. Seventeen rarely observed V segments, including chromosome 9 orphons, were excluded from the earlier analysis of just under 600 of the donors because counts were too low. Strong co-occurrence of HLA alleles, especially DR and DQ, made assigning TCR associations to individual alleles difficult. In an earlier analysis of fewer than 750 of the donors, most TCR beta V segments were observed in productive rearrangements about 87% or about 30% of the time, broadly matching IMGT annotations. In this cohort, only TCR beta chains were sequenced, and detectable features were limited by the absence of alpha or paired-chain data. HLA typing was unavailable for some donors at each locus, so association tests used only the typed subset. Immune exposure information for the cohort was limited to CMV serostatus. In a later analysis, HLA-associated TCR beta chains showed more clonal expansion and lower generation probabilities than non-associated chains that were equally common. In the study, approximately 160 TCR beta chains were listed as associated with cytomegalovirus. A group of highly shared sequence variants was considered likely to be a technical artifact of the sequencing pipeline. The authors suggested that the approach could potentially be generalized to other disease states and immunological phenotypes. In a later analysis, several top co-occurrence clusters were reported to appear linked to parvovirus B19, influenza, CMV and Epstein-Barr virus. In vitro tests confirmed that a few of the cytomegalovirus-associated TCR beta chains recognize cytomegalovirus antigens. According to a later analysis, most CMV-associated TCR beta chains appeared to be HLA-restricted, and the HLA associations seemed to be driven largely by CMV exposure. In a later genetic analysis, fewer N-insertions in productive TCRs were reported among donors in an Asian-associated ancestry cluster than the 666-donor mean. V-gene and J-gene trimming of TCR beta chains was associated with a missense DCLRE1C variant in a later genetic analysis, and the association was replicated in an independent cohort. A further reported finding was that TCR beta sequences accurately predicted the HLA-A and HLA-B alleles for most subjects in the first cohort. Cytomegalovirus status was reported to be diagnosed by the classifier with high specificity and sensitivity in both the original and validation cohorts. Linkage disequilibrium might explain the correlated functional status among segregating V segments, but an unknown experimental factor could not be ruled out.

The cohort was made up of roughly 670 healthy bone marrow donors. Cohort members were all nominally healthy when sampled, although unrecorded immune exposures were likely present. The donor tested CMV seropositive and was one of the 289 seropositive cohort members. Each donor provided a peripheral blood sample, and peripheral blood mononuclear cells were used for TCR beta sequencing. Genomic DNA was extracted from the blood cell samples with the Qiagen DNeasy Blood Extraction Kit. This clone was seen just once. This clone's antigen is unknown. No clone much larger than this one lies a single base away; base qualities are absent. The library relied on the immunoSEQ multiplex PCR assay. A mixture of 60 forward primers for TCR Vbeta segments and 13 reverse primers for TCR Jbeta segments was used in the multiplex PCR. Amplification of the CDR3 region of rearranged TCR beta genes was performed with a multiplex PCR assay on genomic DNA. Amplified TCR beta libraries were sequenced as 87-base-pair reads on the Illumina HiSeq System. Turning to the authors' computational methods: A later analysis counted 75 million to 100 million unique TCR beta chains across the 600 to 850 repertoires, and some 11 million of these chains were shared by at least two donors. To remove PCR and sequencing errors, raw reads were error-corrected and collapsed into unique sequences using a nearest-neighbor algorithm that merged closely related sequences. Alignment of CDR3 sequences to IMGT reference sequences was used to assign V, D and J gene segments. For a sequence to be retained, a match of at least six nucleotides was required to both a V gene segment and a J gene segment. Rearrangements were called productive when the CDR3 lacked stop codons and stayed in frame with V and J; all others were non-productive. CDR3 was defined by IMGT convention, running from the second conserved V-encoded cysteine to the conserved J-encoded phenylalanine. In an earlier analysis of approximately 500 of the donors, sequences lacking an unambiguous match to a single V gene segment were excluded. An earlier analysis of under 750 of the donors called V segments functional above 56.7% productive rearrangements and segregating when the between-donor standard deviation exceeded 5%. A statistical classification framework was developed to diagnose cytomegalovirus status using the catalog of TCR beta chain sequences. In a later analysis, V and J genes were assigned by comparing TCR nucleotide sequences against IMGT/GENE-DB human TR gene sequences. In a later analysis, CDR3 sequences and most-parsimonious VDJ recombination scenarios were assigned using the TCRdist pipeline. In a later analysis, each TCR beta chain was defined by its CDR3 amino acid sequence together with its V-gene family, and reads lacking a unique V-gene family were excluded. A later analysis removed 550 to 700 highly shared, low-generation-probability nucleotide sequences to deal with suspected cross-contamination and a sequencing artifact. In a later analysis, a clonal expansion index for each public chain was calculated from normalized within-repertoire ranks of inferred template counts. Generation probabilities in a later analysis came from a VDJ recombination model fitted to out-of-frame rearrangements, and those results were checked against IGoR. In a later analysis, TCR-TCR, TCR-HLA and TCR-CMV co-occurrence was scored with hypergeometric tests, and a repertoire-size bias correction was applied to TCR pairs. A later analysis estimated false discovery rates by permuting HLA or CMV assignments 20 times. In a later analysis, co-occurring TCRs were grouped using DBSCAN, and TCRdist sequence similarity was added for clustering within HLA-allele-positive subsets. Repertoires with fewer than 30,000 or more than 120,000 public chains were left out of co-occurrence clustering, as were four to six repertoires with anomalous nucleotide sharing. As stored in TCRdb, this immuneACCESS dataset retains in-frame rearrangements with V and J assigned. A fraction of the clones does not appear; measured against another copy, unresolved V genes explain less than half of the discrepancy, and the remainder lacks a known reason. The DNA was the basis for D and trimming; V, J and clone size are from that table. Present in this sample are approximately 170,000 clones, about four fifths of which were seen just once. The ten largest make up roughly 4% of the sample.

The CDR3 numbers 14 residues from cysteine through phenylalanine. The read is trimmed to its CDR3 DNA, 42 bases read in frame from base 1. The CDR1 and CDR2 encoded by the germline V gene are SGHVS and FQNEAQ. Cut back by 5 bases and 1 base, the V and J ends lie 11 bases apart. The rearranged chain carries TRBV7-8 and TRBJ2-5; the D gene is perhaps TRBD1, from 5 matching bases. Sequencing was done on a sample of PBMCs. The clonotype was recovered from a man aged 50-60 years in good health and CMV-seropositive. This receptor has the CDR3 CASSPRQPQETQYF. The DNA reads as follows: TGTGCCAGCAGCCCAAGACAGCCCCAAGAGACCCAGTACTTC.